This TCR beta chain was sequenced during a study of T cell changes during pregnancy in multiple sclerosis. Some clones are missing from TCRdb's copy, which holds only in-frame ones; the method was immunoSEQ multiplex PCR. The profile shows about 30,000 clones, roughly 90% of them singletons. Trimming pared 6 bases from V and 4 bases from J, leaving 9 bases between. Per the germline V gene, CDR1 is SGHNT and CDR2 is YENEEA. This CDR3 region has 12 residues. This clonotype was obtained from a female donor in good health, enrolled as a control in a pregnancy study. The V gene is TRBV11-3, the J gene TRBJ1-2; weak D call: TRBD1 (5 bases). The sample was CD4+ T cells from peripheral blood mononuclear cells, taken in the second trimester of pregnancy. The CDR3 DNA is TGTGCCAGCAGGGACAATGGCTATGGCTACACCTTC. Its protein is CASRDNGYGYTF.